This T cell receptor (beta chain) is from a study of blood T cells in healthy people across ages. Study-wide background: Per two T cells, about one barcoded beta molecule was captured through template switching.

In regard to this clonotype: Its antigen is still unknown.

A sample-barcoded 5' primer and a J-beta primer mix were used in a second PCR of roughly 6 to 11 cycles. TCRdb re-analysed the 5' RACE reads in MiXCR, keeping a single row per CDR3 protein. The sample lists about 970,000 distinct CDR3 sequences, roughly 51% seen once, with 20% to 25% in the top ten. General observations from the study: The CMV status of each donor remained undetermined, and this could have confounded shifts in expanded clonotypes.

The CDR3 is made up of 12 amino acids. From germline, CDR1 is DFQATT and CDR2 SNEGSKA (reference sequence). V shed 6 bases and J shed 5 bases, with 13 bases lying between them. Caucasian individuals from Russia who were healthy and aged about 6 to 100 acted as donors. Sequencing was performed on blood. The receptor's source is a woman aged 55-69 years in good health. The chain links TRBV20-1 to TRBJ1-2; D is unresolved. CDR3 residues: CSAPTDSYGYTF. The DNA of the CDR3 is TGCAGTGCCCCGACCGATTCTTATGGCTACACCTTC.